The sequence of this T cell receptor (beta chain) was determined in a study (dated by TCRdb to the mid-2010s). Notes on the research overall: The study set out to test whether tumor-infiltrating Tregs in breast cancer get recruited from blood Tregs or are instead converted in situ from other CD4+ T cell subsets. Broad study findings and their caveats: The larger-cohort validation was restricted to a single TCR beta V-J rearrangement rather than whole repertoires. The greatest overlap of tumor-infiltrating Treg TCR alpha and beta sequences was with tumor naive CD4+ T cells, followed next by blood naive CD4+ T cells. In terms of TCR gene usage, tumor memory CD4+ T cells clustered together with blood and lymph node memory CD4+ cells, as well as with lymph node naive CD4+ cells.

The Miltenyi Naive CD4+ T Cell Isolation kit was used to purify naive CD4+ T cells, and Tregs were depleted with CD25 microbeads. Tregs, naive and memory CD4+ T cells from tumor, blood and ipsilateral draining lymph nodes of about five breast cancer patients underwent full-length TCR alpha and beta sequencing. Tumor tissue and lymph nodes obtained by ipsilateral axillary dissection were perfused with PBS, cut into small pieces and digested using collagenase I and hyaluronidase. A purity exceeding 90% was confirmed by FACS for the sorted cell populations. A word on this clonotype: Its antigen has not been determined. The record has no base qualities; no much larger clone is one base away.

Full-length TCR variable regions were amplified by 5' RACE PCR using constant-region reverse primers, and then by semi-nested PCR using Nested Universal Primer A. The ReliaPrep RNA Cell Miniprep System was used to extract total RNA, which was then reverse transcribed into 5'RACE-ready cDNA with the SMARTer RACE 5'/3' Kit. Multiplex adaptors were used to barcode the full-length TCR alpha and beta libraries, which were then sequenced on an Illumina MiSeq. The published analysis was carried out like this. For each of nine subset-tissue groups, sequencing data from the five patients were combined, and the groups were compared by unsupervised clustering of TCR gene usage. The Morisita-Horn index was used to calculate repertoire similarity, with shared sequences weighted by how much each contributed to each repertoire. Through fastp at Q25 and MiXCR, TCRdb rebuilt clones from the public reads, retaining in-frame beta chains. Rows are combined by CDR3 protein, so each entry shows the most common genes and DNA. It is TCRdb's table, rather than the study itself, that gives the V and J calls and clone size. This sample gives 9,500 to 12,000 distinct CDR3 sequences in total; 47% of them show up just once. The leading ten clones occupy approximately 13% of the sample.

V gives up 3 bases and J gives up 3 bases, and the segment between their germline ends measures 12 bases. The germline V gene provides CDR1 SGHRS and CDR2 YFSETQ. From the cysteine through the phenylalanine, the CDR3 covers 14 amino acids. The read is trimmed to its CDR3 DNA, 42 bases read in frame from base 1. The material sequenced was tumor-infiltrating naive CD4+ T cells sorted from the breast tumor. Read against the paper, the sample's cell subset or site label means: naive CD4+ T cells, CD4+CD45RA+CD25-. This receptor chain uses TRBV5-1 and TRBJ2-5; TRBD1 is perhaps the D gene, given 5 matching bases. The source of this sequence is a female donor with breast cancer. The encoded CDR3 is CASSSTGREETQYF. The sequence in DNA is TGCGCCAGCAGCTCCACCGGCAGGGAAGAGACCCAGTACTTC.